The 26 T cell receptor beta chains below were found in one sample sequenced in a study of circulating CD8 cells and anti-PD-1 response in melanoma. TCR libraries were prepared from 15 ng of total RNA with the QIAseq Immune Repertoire TCR panel. From the reads, TCRdb called clonotypes with MiXCR, one entry per CDR3 protein. The sample contains about 120 distinct CDR3 sequences, around a tenth of which appear only once. From live CD3+CD8+TCRalphabeta+ cells, four PD-1 and/or TIGIT subsets were sorted. This sample comprised CD8+ T cells from PBMCs, obtained at baseline or after one month of anti-PD-1 therapy (not recorded which). Source of these receptors: a human donor with melanoma.

By sample share, this clonotype is large. J is TRBJ2-1 and V is TRBV30; D may be TRBD2 (5 bases). Germline-derived CDR1 and CDR2 are GTSNPN and SVGIG (reference sequence). The length of the CDR3 is 12 residues. With 0 bases removed from V and 14 bases from J, the gap between germline ends came to 14 bases. The DNA of the CDR3 is TGTGCCTGGAGTGTTGACGGCCCGAGGGAGTTCTTC. Protein: CAWSVDGPREFF.

By share of the sample, this clonotype is hyperexpanded. The chain uses TRBV29-1 and TRBJ2-5, with D possibly being TRBD1 or TRBD2 (6 bases each). This CDR3 region has 12 residues. Germline CDR1 is SQVTM and CDR2 is ANQGSEA. V was pared by 7 bases and J by 5 bases, with 14 bases between. The CDR3 DNA follows: TGCAGCGCGAGGGGGGTACAGGAGACCCAGTACTTC. This gives the protein CSARGVQETQYF.

The CDR3 DNA reads TGTGCCAGCAGTTTGGCTAGCGGGGGTTACGAGCAGTACTTC. Encoded protein: CASSLASGGYEQYF. The J gene is TRBJ2-7, the V gene TRBV14, with TRBD2 matching 10 bases. This CDR3 spans 14 amino acids. Germline V CDR1 and CDR2: SGHDN, FVKESK. Trimming at V came to 6 bases and at J to 4 bases, leaving 6 bases not matched to a gene.

By sample share, this clonotype is large. The chain has TRBV20-1 and TRBJ2-1; 12 bases map to TRBD2. The germline V gene has CDR1 DFQATT and CDR2 SNEGSKA (reference sequence). The CDR3 contains 17 residues. J lost 0 bases, V lost 0 bases, and 3 bases had no gene match. This chain's CDR3 is CSAREPLAGGSYNEQFF. The CDR3 DNA sequence: TGCAGTGCTAGAGAGCCACTAGCGGGAGGCTCCTACAATGAGCAGTTCTTC.

This clonotype is large. The J gene is TRBJ2-1, the V gene TRBV28; D is unclear. The CDR3 sequence is 15 residues long. CDR1 is MDHEN and CDR2 is SYDVKM in the germline V gene. The V gene lost 3 bases and the J gene lost 0 bases, with 9 bases spanning the gap. The CDR3: CASSFLKSSYNEQFF. CDR3 nucleotide sequence: TGTGCCAGCAGTTTCCTAAAGAGCTCCTACAATGAGCAGTTCTTC.

By its share, this clonotype is hyperexpanded. V and J are TRBV5-8 and TRBJ2-1; 9 nucleotides agree with TRBD2. The CDR3 loop spans 14 amino acids. Losses at the gene ends were 7 bases for V and 3 bases for J; bases not matched to a gene: 5. Germline assignment: CDR1 SGHTS and CDR2 YDEGEE. The CDR3 nucleotides are TGTGCCAGCTTGGAGACTAGCGGCTACAATGAGCAGTTCTTC. Encoded protein: CASLETSGYNEQFF.

This clonotype is labeled as hyperexpanded. The chain recombines TRBV5-4 with TRBJ2-2; D is uncertain. The CDR3 runs to 13 residues. Trimming removed 2 bases from V and 6 bases from J, with 8 bases in between. Germline V lookup: CDR1 SGHNT, CDR2 YYREEE (reference sequence). The CDR3 nucleotides read TGTGCCAGCAGCTTTAGTGATCCCGGGGAGCTGTTTTTT. It codes for CASSFSDPGELFF. Filled out from reference TRBV5-4 and TRBJ2-2, the complete variable domain reads ETGVTQSPTHLIKTRGQQVTLRCSSQSGHNTVSWYQQALGQGPQFIFQYYREEENGRGNFPPRFSGLQFPNYSSELNVNALELDDSALYLCASSFSDPGELFFGEGSRLTVL.

This clonotype counts as hyperexpanded (1% or more). The chain has TRBV20-1 and TRBJ2-4; TRBD2 might be the D (6 bases). Trimming removed 5 bases at V and 0 bases at J, with 8 bases between. From germline, CDR1 is DFQATT and CDR2 SNEGSKA (reference sequence). CDR3 size: 13 residues. For the CDR3, the DNA is TGCAGTGCTGGGGGACTAGCCAAAAACATTCAGTACTTC. It translates to CSAGGLAKNIQYF.

This clonotype is deemed hyperexpanded. The chain employs TRBV27 and TRBJ2-1; the D gene is possibly TRBD1 (5 bases). V was cut by 6 bases and J by 7 bases, with 13 bases left in between. From germline, CDR1 is MNHEY and CDR2 SMNVEV (reference sequence). The CDR3 runs to 13 residues. CDR3 residues: CASSLPPGNEQFF. CDR3 DNA: TGTGCCAGCAGCCTCCCCCCAGGGAATGAGCAGTTCTTC.

This clonotype rates as hyperexpanded (1% or more). V usage is TRBV20-1 and J usage is TRBJ2-7; 8 positions match TRBD2. There are 17 residues in the CDR3. Germline CDR1 DFQATT, CDR2 SNEGSKA (reference sequence). With 0 bases clipped from V and 5 bases from J, the junction kept 15 bases outside the gene matches. The CDR3 loop reads CSARDWQFSGRANEQYF. The CDR3 nucleotides are TGCAGTGCTAGAGATTGGCAGTTTTCCGGGAGGGCCAACGAGCAGTACTTC.

This clonotype is termed hyperexpanded (1% or more). This sequence joins TRBV6-5 and TRBJ2-7; no reliable D call. The CDR3 is 14 amino acids. Trimming removed 3 bases at V and 4 bases at J, with 13 bases between. Germline loops: CDR1 MNHEY, CDR2 SVGAGI. The CDR3 DNA follows: TGTGCCAGCAGTTATGGCAGGAAACCTTACGAGCAGTACTTC. Translating gives CASSYGRKPYEQYF.

This clonotype is labeled hyperexpanded. The genes are TRBV25-1 and TRBJ1-2; possibly TRBD1 for D (5 bases). This CDR3 is 14 amino acids long. Germline CDR1 MGHDK, CDR2 SYGVNS. Trimming left V 3 bases short and J 2 bases short, with 10 bases between. The CDR3 nucleotides read TGTGCCAGCAGTGATCTAGACAGAAACTATGGCTACACCTTC. It yields the protein CASSDLDRNYGYTF.

This clonotype is hyperexpanded in the sample. The CDR3 coding sequence is TGTGCCAGCAGAATCAGAGGGCAGGAGGATACGCAGTATTTT. As protein: CASRIRGQEDTQYF. The chain combines TRBV5-4 with TRBJ2-3; D perhaps matches TRBD2 (5 bases). The length of the CDR3 is 14 residues. Germline CDR1 SGHNT, CDR2 YYREEE (reference sequence). The V end lost 5 bases, the J end lost 6 bases, and 16 bases lay between the germline ends.

By proportion, this clonotype is large. This chain uses TRBV7-2 with TRBJ1-3; D unclear. Trimming pared 1 base from V and 0 bases from J, leaving 7 bases between. The germline CDR1 and CDR2 sequences are SGHTA and FQGNSA. There are 15 residues in the CDR3. This chain's CDR3 is CASSLGPVSGNTIYF. CDR3 DNA: TGTGCCAGCAGCTTAGGGCCCGTCTCTGGAAACACCATATATTTT.

Remarks on this clonotype: Since a far larger clone is one base different, this is likely a read error. The J gene is TRBJ2-1, the V gene TRBV6-5; 8 bases map to TRBD2. CDR3 length equals 14 residues. The V segment lost 6 bases and the J segment 8 bases; nucleotides outside the gene matches: 9. Germline values: CDR1 MNHEY, CDR2 SVGAGI. CDR3 sequence reads: CASSLTSETHEQFF. CDR3 nucleotide sequence: TGTGCCAGCAGCTTGACTAGCGAAACTCATGAGCAGTTCTTC.

This clonotype is labeled medium-sized. The chain combines TRBV6-1 with TRBJ2-7, with 8 bases matching TRBD2. Trimming removed 1 base from V and 1 base from J; junction bases left unmatched: 3. CDR1 is MNHNS and CDR2 is SASEGT in the germline V gene. CDR3 size: 15 residues. CDR3 sequence (DNA): TGTGCCAGCAGTGAAGAGGCGGGGGGATCCTACGAGCAGTACTTC. Translating it yields CASSEEAGGSYEQYF.

V gene TRBV18 combines with J gene TRBJ2-7, with D possibly being TRBD1 (6 bases). CDR3 size: 14 residues. V dropped 3 bases and J dropped 6 bases, with 15 bases sitting between them. The V gene's germline CDR1 is KGHSH and CDR2 LQKENI. The CDR3 loop is CASSPTGCLGEQYF. DNA for the CDR3: TGTGCCAGCTCACCCACAGGGTGCCTCGGCGAGCAGTACTTC.

This clonotype is categorized as large. The rearrangement joins TRBV29-1 to TRBJ1-2; 7 nucleotides agree with TRBD1. CDR3 length equals 11 residues. Trimming at V came to 7 bases and at J to 4 bases, leaving 3 bases not matched to a gene. The germline V gene encodes CDR1 SQVTM and CDR2 ANQGSEA. The CDR3 region is CSGRDSYGYTF. The CDR3, as DNA: TGCAGCGGCCGGGACAGCTATGGCTACACCTTC.

This clonotype is large (0.1 to 1%) in the sample. The chain carries TRBV14 and TRBJ2-1, with TRBD2 matching over 7 bases. Trimming cost V 0 bases and J 5 bases; bases outside gene matches: 4. The CDR3 loop spans 15 amino acids. The germline CDR1 and CDR2 sequences are SGHDN and FVKESK. The CDR3 sequence: CASSQESAGDNEQFF. CDR3 coding DNA: TGTGCCAGCAGCCAAGAATCGGCGGGAGACAATGAGCAGTTCTTC.

By its share, this clonotype is hyperexpanded. The rearrangement joins TRBV28 to TRBJ2-7; no firm D call. V lost 2 bases to trimming and J lost 2 bases, with 13 bases between them. CDR1 is MDHEN and CDR2 is SYDVKM in the germline V gene. This CDR3 is 15 amino acids long. The CDR3 loop is CASSLHGSLAYEQYF. The CDR3 nucleotides are TGTGCCAGCAGTTTACATGGCAGCCTGGCCTACGAGCAGTACTTC.

By its share, this clonotype is hyperexpanded. The chain carries TRBV7-3 and TRBJ2-5; 8 nucleotides agree with TRBD2. CDR3 size: 14 residues. The V gene's germline CDR1 is SGHTA and CDR2 FQGTGA. V shed 6 bases, J shed 4 bases, and the junction held 7 bases outside the gene matches. The CDR3 loop reads CASSPAGAGETQYF. CDR3 nucleotides: TGTGCCAGCAGTCCAGCGGGAGCCGGAGAGACCCAGTACTTC. Full variable domain (remainder filled in from reference TRBV7-3 and TRBJ2-5): GAGVSQTPSNKVTEKGKYVELRCDPISGHTALYWYRQSLGQGPEFLIYFQGTGAADDSGLPNDRFFAVRPEGSVSTLKIQRTERGDSAVYLCASSPAGAGETQYFGPGTRLLVL.

This clonotype was seen a few times. The rearrangement uses TRBV6-5 and TRBJ2-7; D unresolved. The DNA end is a closer match to TRBJ2-1, so the J assignment may be wrong. The CDR3 covers 14 residues. The V gene's germline CDR1 is MNHEY and CDR2 SVGAGI. CDR3 sequence reads: CASSYGRKPYGQFF. CDR3 sequence (DNA): TGTGCCAGCAGTTATGGCAGGAAACCTTACGGGCAGTTCTTC.

This clonotype rates as large. The chain has TRBV6-2 or TRBV6-3 and TRBJ2-1; TRBD2 matches 8 bases. V gave up 6 bases and J gave up 8 bases; unmatched junction bases: 9. Germline V CDR1 and CDR2: MNHEY, SVGEGT. CDR3 length equals 14 residues. The CDR3 spells CASSLTSEIHEQFF. The CDR3 coding sequence is TGTGCCAGCAGCTTGACTAGCGAAATTCATGAGCAGTTCTTC.

This clonotype is classed as hyperexpanded. At one end the junction does not follow the germline gene, possibly because of a read error. V and J are TRBV19 and TRBJ2-3, with D perhaps TRBD2 (6 bases). The germline V gene encodes CDR1 LNHDA and CDR2 SQIVND (reference sequence). The CDR3 loop spans 12 amino acids. The CDR3 DNA follows: TGTGCCAGTAGTCTTAAAAGGGACTGGGAGAATTTT. Protein: CASSLKRDWENF.

The V call is TRBV28, the J call TRBJ2-1; 12 bases line up with TRBD2. V trimming: 5 bases; J trimming: 7 bases; junction bases outside the gene matches: 6. Germline-derived CDR1 and CDR2 are MDHEN and SYDVKM. The CDR3 is 15 amino acids. CDR3 sequence (DNA): TGTGCCAGCAGTCCTAGCGGGAGGGATACTAATGAGCAGTTCTTC. Protein sequence: CASSPSGRDTNEQFF. Looking up the rest from reference TRBV28 and TRBJ2-1 gives the full variable domain: DVKVTQSSRYLVKRTGEKVFLECVQDMDHENMFWYRQDPGLGLRLIYFSYDVKMKEKGDIPEGYSVSREKKERFSLILESASTNQTSMYLCASSPSGRDTNEQFFGPGTRLTVL.

By share, this clonotype counts as large. The gene calls are TRBV7-3 and TRBJ2-3, with TRBD1 identical over 10 bases. The V segment lost 2 bases and the J segment 6 bases; nucleotides outside the gene matches: 2. The CDR3 totals 14 residues. From germline, CDR1 is SGHTA and CDR2 FQGTGA. CDR3 protein: CASSLATGGDTQYF. The CDR3 region has the DNA TGTGCCAGCAGCTTAGCGACAGGGGGCGATACGCAGTATTTT. The whole variable domain, remainder taken from reference TRBV7-3 and TRBJ2-3, is GAGVSQTPSNKVTEKGKYVELRCDPISGHTALYWYRQSLGQGPEFLIYFQGTGAADDSGLPNDRFFAVRPEGSVSTLKIQRTERGDSAVYLCASSLATGGDTQYFGPGTRLTVL.